This passage covers 2 T cell receptor beta chains from one sample sequenced in a study of radiation and T cells in renal cell carcinoma. Assay used: immunoSEQ multiplex PCR; TCRdb lists only in-frame clones, some missing. The sample shows about 77,000 clones, approximately 87% of them seen only once. As to time point: blood 4 weeks post-SBRT, at nephrectomy. Documented treatment: 15 Gy SBRT to primary tumor, nephrectomy 4 weeks later. The specimen was blood, collected from a patient whose treatment included radiotherapy and nephrectomy. These receptors came from a woman aged 60 to 75 with renal cell carcinoma.

This chain joins TRBV6-1 and TRBJ1-5; 7 nucleotides agree with TRBD1. From germline, CDR1 is MNHNS and CDR2 SASEGT. V shed 4 bases, J shed 5 bases, and the junction held 11 bases outside the gene matches. This CDR3 comprises 16 residues. The CDR3 coding sequence is TGTGCCAGCAGTGGACCCAACAGGGGAGGAGATCAGCCCCAGCATTTT. Its translation: CASSGPNRGGDQPQHF.

The chain employs TRBV28 and TRBJ1-5, with D possibly TRBD1 on 5 matching bases. Trimming pared 7 bases from V and 4 bases from J, leaving 29 bases between. The CDR3 has 19 residues. Germline V gives CDR1 MDHEN, CDR2 SYDVKM. The CDR3 reads CASTPPHSDTHYGNQPQHF. For the CDR3, the DNA is TGTGCCAGCACCCCACCTCACTCGGACACCCACTACGGTAATCAGCCCCAGCATTTT. The full variable domain, in which reference TRBV28 and TRBJ1-5 provide the parts outside the CDR3, is DVKVTQSSRYLVKRTGEKVFLECVQDMDHENMFWYRQDPGLGLRLIYFSYDVKMKEKGDIPEGYSVSREKKERFSLILESASTNQTSMYLCASTPPHSDTHYGNQPQHFGDGTRLSIL.